What follows are 2 T cell receptor beta chains derived from one specimen sequenced in a study of blood T cell repertoires in COVID-19. Libraries were prepared by immunoSEQ multiplex PCR; TCRdb keeps only in-frame clonotypes and omits some of them. The data hold fewer than 250,000 clones, with under 95% observed a single time. Sequenced sample: peripheral blood. The receptors stem from a man aged 25 to 40 with acute or convalescent COVID-19.

This clone occurred a few times. The rearrangement links TRBV28 to TRBJ2-2, with 9 bases that match TRBD2. The trim removed 8 bases at V and 6 bases at J, leaving 7 bases unmatched. From germline, CDR1 is MDHEN and CDR2 SYDVKM. CDR3 length: 14 residues. CDR3 amino acids: CASSAGGLAGELFF. CDR3 DNA sequence: TGTGCCAGCTCTGCGGGGGGGCTCGCCGGGGAGCTGTTTTTT.

J is TRBJ2-3 and V is TRBV6-5; D remains unclear. Germline V lookup: CDR1 MNHEY, CDR2 SVGAGI. The CDR3 spans 15 residues. Between the trimmed V and J ends, which lost 6 bases and 1 base, there was a span of 14 bases. DNA of the CDR3: TGTGCCAGCAGATCACCAGGAAGAGGCACAGATACGCAGTATTTT. This encodes CASRSPGRGTDTQYF.